This TCR beta chain was captured in a study of beta chain features in type 1 diabetes. The investigators reverse transcribed all of the isolated RNA, so they sequenced expressed TCRB transcripts. Assay used: immunoSEQ multiplex PCR; TCRdb lists only in-frame clones, some missing. The data show around 500,000 clones, about an eighth seen once. This CDR3 has 15 amino acids. Germline loops: CDR1 SGHAT, CDR2 FQDESV (reference sequence). Between the trimmed V and J ends, which lost 3 bases and 1 base, there was a span of 10 bases. Notes on this clone: Other DNA sequences in the same sample also yield this CDR3.

The receptor's source is a woman under 30 in good health. The chain uses TRBV11-1 and TRBJ2-1; D may be TRBD2 (7 bases). Sequenced material: naive CD4+ T cells from blood. CDR3 loop: CASSLGGGSYNEQFF. The CDR3 DNA is TGTGCCAGCAGCTTGGGAGGGGGATCCTACAATGAGCAGTTCTTC.